This TCR beta chain was identified in a study of cytomegalovirus exposure and HLA in healthy donors. CDR3 size: 15 residues. V shed 2 bases and J shed 5 bases, with 12 bases lying between them. The germline CDR1 and CDR2 sequences are LNHDA and SQIVND (reference sequence). Study-level points and caveats: Later on, analysis showed that most CMV-associated TCR beta chains appeared to be HLA-restricted. No immune exposure information besides CMV serostatus was available. Rarity held for most TCR sequences, but there were some public TCRs that occurred in many donors.

This PCR relied on a set of 60 Vbeta primers and 13 Jbeta primers. Assay used: immunoSEQ multiplex PCR; TCRdb lists only in-frame clones, some missing. The sample consists of about 200,000 clones, approximately 80% of them appearing once. This clone was found a few times. As yet, its antigen is unknown. The rearrangement uses TRBV19 and TRBJ1-4; D may be TRBD1 (6 bases). Input material: PBMCs. The TCR sequence derives from a girl aged 5-17 years in good health and CMV-seronegative. DNA of the CDR3: TGTGCCAGTAGTATATTACAGGGAAGGAATGAAAAACTGTTTTTT. This encodes CASSILQGRNEKLFF. The complete variable domain, with remaining parts taken from reference TRBV19 and TRBJ1-4, reads DGGITQSPKYLFRKEGQNVTLSCEQNLNHDAMYWYRQDPGQGLRLIYYSQIVNDFQKGDIAEGYSVSREKKESFPLTVTSAQKNPTAFYLCASSILQGRNEKLFFGSGTQLSVL.